This T cell receptor (beta chain) was captured by sequencing in a study of immune heterogeneity within non-small cell lung tumors (dated by TCRdb to 2017 to 2018). The study in broad terms: By histology, the tumors were a few squamous cell carcinomas, fewer than 13 non-squamous carcinomas and 1 tumor not otherwise specified. To look at intratumoral immune heterogeneity, the study ran whole-exome sequencing, RNA-seq and TCR beta repertoire sequencing on several spatially distinct regions taken from every NSCLC tumor. TCR repertoire analysis included roughly 58 tumor loci from under 19 patients, whereas transcriptome data included only 44 loci from about 13 patients. For mutant peptides 8 to 11 amino acids long, netMHCpan-3.0 predicted neoantigen binding to the HLA alleles of each patient.

Beyond this particular receptor, the publication reports: Local tumor mutational burden and local T-cell repertoire clonality had a statistically significant but moderate positive correlation (R around 0.36). Within a patient, the same dominant CDR3B clonotypes appeared at multiple loci, but different tumor locations also contained unique high-frequency clones. High-frequency TCR beta clonotypes were largely distinct between individual patients.

On this clonotype: It lacks a known antigen. One base away there is no much larger clone; base qualities are not given.

The TCR beta CDR3 region was amplified with a multiplex PCR system whose first round of roughly 11 cycles used 32 V-gene forward primers and 13 J-gene reverse primers. The first PCR round was done with a QIAGEN Multiplex PCR Kit, and the primer sequences were filed in Chinese patent CN105087789A. In a second PCR round, Illumina universal primers were added with the Phusion High-Fidelity PCR Kit. Paired-end sequencing of TCR libraries was carried out on the Illumina HiSeq X Ten platform at a read length of 151 bp. The authors' pipeline ran thus. Cutadapt was used to discard reads without multiplex PCR primers, PEAR merged the read pairs, and MiXCR with default settings called the CDR3 regions. Shannon entropy measured repertoire diversity, while clonality was calculated as one minus the Shannon entropy divided by the ln of the count of productive unique sequences. Dominant or high-frequency T-cell clones were defined as clonotypes at frequencies of at least 0.5%. TCRdb itself trimmed the public reads at Q25 with fastp, ran MiXCR and retained productive beta chains. CDR3 protein duplicates are merged, each entry listing the most common genes and DNA. These V and J calls originate from TCRdb's pipeline instead of the authors' own analysis. The sample includes 10,000 to 12,000 distinct CDR3 sequences, with 25% to 30% observed a single time. About 8% of the sample comes from the top ten.

Deletion took 4 bases off V and 0 bases off J, with a span of 10 bases between the germline ends. From its cysteine to its phenylalanine, the CDR3 spans 15 amino acids. The retained sequence is limited to the CDR3, 45 bases, with the frame set at the first base. The germline V gene yields SNHLY for CDR1 and FYNNEI for CDR2. Genomic DNA was extracted from bulk tumor tissue and used as the TCR template, and roughly 560 ng gDNA was amplified per sample. During surgery, multiple biopsies were taken from each primary tumor, with sampling sites spaced as far apart as possible within the tumor mass. The study cohort was described as untreated, and the patients were newly diagnosed NSCLC cases having curative surgery. The samples came from under 17 patients with newly diagnosed non-small cell lung cancer who were having surgery intended to be curative. Resected tumor masses were reviewed by two independent pathologists. Only DNA and RNA samples of high quality went on to sequencing.

The sequenced material came from lung tumor tissue. The TCR originated in a woman aged 60 to 75 with non-small cell lung cancer. The sequence joins TRBV2 to TRBJ1-5, with the D gene uncertain. The DNA reads as follows: TGTGCCAGCAGTGTAGTGGCTAATAGCAATCAGCCCCAGCATTTT. Its protein reads: CASSVVANSNQPQHF.